Here is one T cell receptor (beta chain) with its context. The antigen remains unidentified. It was at deep level that the assay was run. TCRdb keeps only in-frame clones here, not all; method: immunoSEQ multiplex PCR. The profile shows 550,000 to 850,000 clones, 72% of them singletons. The sample belongs to a study of shared clonotypes between healthy human individuals. Study donors comprised healthy, HIV-negative adults devoid of recent acute infection or vaccination. This CDR3 comprises 14 residues. Germline loops: CDR1 SGHTA, CDR2 FQGNSA. V lost 6 bases, J lost 2 bases, and 5 bases stayed unmatched. General study points: Blood was the only sampled material, and tissue repertoires likely differ.

The V gene is TRBV7-2, the J gene TRBJ2-3, with 7 bases fitting TRBD2. The TCR sequence derives from a woman aged 25 to 45 in good health. The sample comprised memory CD4+ T cells sorted from blood. Documented subset: CD45RA-negative fraction. The CDR3 here is CASSPSGNTDTQYF. The CDR3 bases are TGTGCCAGCAGTCCTAGCGGAAACACAGATACGCAGTATTTT.